Detailed here is one T cell receptor (beta chain). Its antigen is still unknown. This CDR3 is also generated by other DNA sequences in the sample. Generated by immunoSEQ multiplex PCR, the TCRdb table keeps only in-frame clones and is missing some. The sample carries more than 900,000 clones, around 82% recorded once. The sample is drawn from a study of shared clonotypes between healthy human individuals. The study, taken as a whole, reports: Inspection by rarefaction showed sorted-subset sequencing to be incomplete despite large depth.

This CDR3 contains 11 residues. The V end lost 2 bases, the J end lost 6 bases, and 8 bases lay between the germline ends. Germline loops: CDR1 DFQATT, CDR2 SNEGSKA (reference sequence). Recent acute infections and vaccinations were absent in the healthy HIV-negative adult donors. Into CD45RA+ naive and CD45RA-negative memory subsets, the CD4+ cells were split. This TCR was recovered from a man younger than 30 in good health. Some clones in this sample may be carry-over from other donors' samples. J is TRBJ2-7 and V is TRBV20-1; the D gene is possibly TRBD2 (5 bases). The sample comprised memory CD4+ T cells from PBMCs. Subset in this sample: CD45RA-negative fraction. CDR3 bases: TGCAGTGCTAGACGCGGAGGCGAGCAGTACTTC. Translation gives CSARRGGEQYF.